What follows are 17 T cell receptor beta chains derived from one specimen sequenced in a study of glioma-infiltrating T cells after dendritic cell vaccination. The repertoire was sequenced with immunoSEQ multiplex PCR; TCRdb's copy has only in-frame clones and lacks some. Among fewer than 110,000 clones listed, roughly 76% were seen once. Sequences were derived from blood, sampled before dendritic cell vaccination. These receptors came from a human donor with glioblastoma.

Written as DNA, the CDR3 is TGCGCCAGCAGCCCGGGACAGGGGGCCGACACCGGGGAGCTGTTTTTT. Amino acids: CASSPGQGADTGELFF. The J gene is TRBJ2-2, the V gene TRBV5-1, with TRBD1 identical over 12 bases. This CDR3 is built from 16 residues. Trimming at V came to 4 bases and at J to 3 bases, leaving 4 bases not matched to a gene. CDR1 is SGHRS and CDR2 is YFSETQ in the germline V gene. Together with reference TRBV5-1 and TRBJ2-2, the CDR3 gives the full variable domain: KAGVTQTPRYLIKTRGQQVTLSCSPISGHRSVSWYQQTPGQGLQFLFEYFSETQRNKGNFPGRFSGRQFSNSRSEMNVSTLELGDSALYLCASSPGQGADTGELFFGEGSRLTVL.

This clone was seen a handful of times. The CDR3 reads CASRRRREKLFF. DNA for the CDR3: TGTGCCAGCAGACGAAGGAGGGAAAAACTGTTTTTT. The rearrangement uses TRBV6-5 and TRBJ1-4; D ambiguous. The CDR3 consists of 12 residues. V was trimmed by 6 bases and J by 8 bases, leaving 10 bases between them. Germline lookup yields CDR1 MNHEY and CDR2 SVGAGI.

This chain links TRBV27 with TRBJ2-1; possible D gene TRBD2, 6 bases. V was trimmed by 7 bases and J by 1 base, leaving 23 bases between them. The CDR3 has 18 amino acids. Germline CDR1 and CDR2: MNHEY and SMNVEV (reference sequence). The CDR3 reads CASKYTPQEGRSYNEQFF. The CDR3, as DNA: TGTGCCAGCAAGTACACCCCTCAGGAGGGCCGTTCCTACAATGAGCAGTTCTTC.

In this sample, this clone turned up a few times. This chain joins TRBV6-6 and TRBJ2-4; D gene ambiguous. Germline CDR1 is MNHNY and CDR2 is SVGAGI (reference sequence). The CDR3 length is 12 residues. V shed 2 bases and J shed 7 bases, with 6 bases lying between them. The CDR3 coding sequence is TGTGCCAGCAGTTACGAAGCCAACATTCAGTACTTC. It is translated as CASSYEANIQYF.

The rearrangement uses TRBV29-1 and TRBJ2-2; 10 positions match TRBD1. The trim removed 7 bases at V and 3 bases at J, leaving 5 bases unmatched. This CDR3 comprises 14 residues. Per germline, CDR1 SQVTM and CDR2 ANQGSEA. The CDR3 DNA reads TGCAGCGCCGAGACAGGGGGCGACACCGGGGAGCTGTTTTTT. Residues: CSAETGGDTGELFF.

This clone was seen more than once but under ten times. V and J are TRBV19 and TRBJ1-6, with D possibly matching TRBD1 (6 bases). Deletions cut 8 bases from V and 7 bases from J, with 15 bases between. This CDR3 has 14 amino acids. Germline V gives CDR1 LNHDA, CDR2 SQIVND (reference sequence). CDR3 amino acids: CASSPTGTNSPLHF. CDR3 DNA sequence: TGTGCCAGTTCTCCGACAGGCACGAATTCACCCCTCCACTTT. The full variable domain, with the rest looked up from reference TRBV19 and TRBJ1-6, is DGGITQSPKYLFRKEGQNVTLSCEQNLNHDAMYWYRQDPGQGLRLIYYSQIVNDFQKGDIAEGYSVSREKKESFPLTVTSAQKNPTAFYLCASSPTGTNSPLHFGNGTRLTVT.

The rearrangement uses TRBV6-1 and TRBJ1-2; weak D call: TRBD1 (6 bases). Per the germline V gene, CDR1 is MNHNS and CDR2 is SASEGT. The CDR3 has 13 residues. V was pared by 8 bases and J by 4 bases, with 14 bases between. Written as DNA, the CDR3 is TGTGCCAGCGGCTACAGGGTTCCCTATGGCTACACCTTC. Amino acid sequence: CASGYRVPYGYTF.

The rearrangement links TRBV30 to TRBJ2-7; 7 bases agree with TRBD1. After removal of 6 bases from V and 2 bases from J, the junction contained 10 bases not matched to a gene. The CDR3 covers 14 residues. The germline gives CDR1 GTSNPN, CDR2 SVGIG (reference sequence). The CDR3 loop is CACTFRDRAYEQYF. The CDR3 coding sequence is TGTGCCTGTACCTTTCGGGACAGAGCCTACGAGCAGTACTTC.

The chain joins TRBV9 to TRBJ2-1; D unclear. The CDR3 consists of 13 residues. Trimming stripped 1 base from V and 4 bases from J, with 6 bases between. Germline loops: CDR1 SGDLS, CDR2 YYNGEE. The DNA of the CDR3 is TGTGCCAGCAGCGTATGGAGTTACAATGAGCAGTTCTTC. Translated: CASSVWSYNEQFF.

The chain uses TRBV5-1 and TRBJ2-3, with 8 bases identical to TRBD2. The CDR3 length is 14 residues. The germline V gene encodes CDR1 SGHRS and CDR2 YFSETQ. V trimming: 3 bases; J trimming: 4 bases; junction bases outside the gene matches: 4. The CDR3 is CASSSSGGSDTQYF. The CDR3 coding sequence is TGCGCCAGCAGCTCCAGCGGGGGTTCAGATACGCAGTATTTT. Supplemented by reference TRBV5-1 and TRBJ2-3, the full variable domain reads KAGVTQTPRYLIKTRGQQVTLSCSPISGHRSVSWYQQTPGQGLQFLFEYFSETQRNKGNFPGRFSGRQFSNSRSEMNVSTLELGDSALYLCASSSSGGSDTQYFGPGTRLTVL.

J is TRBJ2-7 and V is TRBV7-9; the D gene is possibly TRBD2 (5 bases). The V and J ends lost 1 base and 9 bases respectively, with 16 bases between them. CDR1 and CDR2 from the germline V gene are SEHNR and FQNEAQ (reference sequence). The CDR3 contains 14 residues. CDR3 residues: CASSLGAGPFVQYF. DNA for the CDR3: TGTGCCAGCAGCTTAGGGGCGGGCCCCTTCGTGCAGTACTTC.

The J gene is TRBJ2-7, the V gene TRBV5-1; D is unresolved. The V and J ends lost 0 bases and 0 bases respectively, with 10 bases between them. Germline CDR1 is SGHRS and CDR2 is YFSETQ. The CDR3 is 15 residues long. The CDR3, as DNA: TGCGCCAGCAGCTTGGGGCCCTTAAGCTCCTACGAGCAGTACTTC. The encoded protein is CASSLGPLSSYEQYF. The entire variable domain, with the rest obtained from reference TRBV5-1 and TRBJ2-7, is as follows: KAGVTQTPRYLIKTRGQQVTLSCSPISGHRSVSWYQQTPGQGLQFLFEYFSETQRNKGNFPGRFSGRQFSNSRSEMNVSTLELGDSALYLCASSLGPLSSYEQYFGPGTRLTVT.

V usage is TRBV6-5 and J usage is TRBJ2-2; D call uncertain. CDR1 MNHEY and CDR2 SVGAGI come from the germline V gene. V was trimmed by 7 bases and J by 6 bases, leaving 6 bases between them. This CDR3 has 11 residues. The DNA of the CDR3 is TGTGCCAGCACTACGGCCGGGGAGCTGTTTTTT. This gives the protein CASTTAGELFF.

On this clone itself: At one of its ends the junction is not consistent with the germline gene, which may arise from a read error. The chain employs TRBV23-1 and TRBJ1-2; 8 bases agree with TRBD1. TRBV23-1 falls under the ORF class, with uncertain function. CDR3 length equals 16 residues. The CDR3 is CASGQDRAPANYGYTF. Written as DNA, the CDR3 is TGCGCCAGCGGTCAGGACAGGGCTCCCGCTAACTATGGCTACACCTTC.

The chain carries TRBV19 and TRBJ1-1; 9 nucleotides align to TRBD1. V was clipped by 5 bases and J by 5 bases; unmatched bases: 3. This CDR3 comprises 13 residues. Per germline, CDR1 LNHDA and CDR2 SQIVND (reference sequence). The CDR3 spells CASSGTGITEAFF. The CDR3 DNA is TGTGCCAGTAGTGGGACAGGGATAACTGAAGCTTTCTTT.

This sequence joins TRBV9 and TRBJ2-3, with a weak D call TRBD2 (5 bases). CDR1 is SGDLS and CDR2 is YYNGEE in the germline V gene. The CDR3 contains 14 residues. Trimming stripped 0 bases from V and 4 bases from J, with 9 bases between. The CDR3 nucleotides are TGTGCCAGCAGCGTAGGAGGGCAGGCAGATACGCAGTATTTT. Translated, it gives CASSVGGQADTQYF.

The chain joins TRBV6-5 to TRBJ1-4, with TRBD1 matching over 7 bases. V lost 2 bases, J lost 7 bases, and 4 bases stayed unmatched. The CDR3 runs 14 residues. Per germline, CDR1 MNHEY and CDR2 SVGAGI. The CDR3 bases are TGTGCCAGCAGTTACGACAGGGACTTTGAAAAACTGTTTTTT. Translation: CASSYDRDFEKLFF.